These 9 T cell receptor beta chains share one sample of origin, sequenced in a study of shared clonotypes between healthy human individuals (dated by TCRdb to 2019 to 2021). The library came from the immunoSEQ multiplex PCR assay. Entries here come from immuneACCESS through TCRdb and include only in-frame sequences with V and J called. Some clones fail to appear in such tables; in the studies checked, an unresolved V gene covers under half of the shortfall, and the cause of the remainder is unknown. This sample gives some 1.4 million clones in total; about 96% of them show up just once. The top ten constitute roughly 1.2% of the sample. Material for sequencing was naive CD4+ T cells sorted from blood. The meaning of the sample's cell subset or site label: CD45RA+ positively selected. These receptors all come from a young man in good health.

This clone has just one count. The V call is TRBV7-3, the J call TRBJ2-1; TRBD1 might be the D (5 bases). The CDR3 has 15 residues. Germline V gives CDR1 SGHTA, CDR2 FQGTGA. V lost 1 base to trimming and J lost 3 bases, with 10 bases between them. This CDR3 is CASSLKSGNYNEQFF. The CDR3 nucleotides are TGTGCCAGCAGCTTAAAATCAGGGAACTACAATGAGCAGTTCTTC.

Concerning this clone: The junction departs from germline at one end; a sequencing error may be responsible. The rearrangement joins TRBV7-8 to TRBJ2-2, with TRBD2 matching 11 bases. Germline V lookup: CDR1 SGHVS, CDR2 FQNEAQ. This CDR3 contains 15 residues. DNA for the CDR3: TGTGCCAGCAGCATAGCGGGAGGGTACACCGGGGAGCTGTTTTTT. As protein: CASSIAGGYTGELFF.

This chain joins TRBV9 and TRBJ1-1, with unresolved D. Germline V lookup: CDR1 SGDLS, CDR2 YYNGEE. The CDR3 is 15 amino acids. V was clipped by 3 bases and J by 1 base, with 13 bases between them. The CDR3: CASSASQGKNTEAFF. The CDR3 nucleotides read TGTGCCAGCAGCGCCTCACAAGGAAAGAACACTGAAGCTTTCTTT.

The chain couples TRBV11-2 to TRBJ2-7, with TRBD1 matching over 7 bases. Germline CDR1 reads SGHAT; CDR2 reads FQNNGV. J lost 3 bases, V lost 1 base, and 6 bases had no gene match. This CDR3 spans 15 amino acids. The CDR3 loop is CASSLVRDSNYEQYF. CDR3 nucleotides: TGTGCCAGCAGCTTAGTTAGGGACAGCAACTACGAGCAGTACTTC.

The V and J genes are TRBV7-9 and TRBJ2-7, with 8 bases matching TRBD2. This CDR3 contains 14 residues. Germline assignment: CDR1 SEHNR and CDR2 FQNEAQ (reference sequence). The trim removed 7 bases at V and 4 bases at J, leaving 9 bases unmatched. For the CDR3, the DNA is TGTGCCAGCATCCAAGCGGGAGCTCGGTACGAGCAGTACTTC. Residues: CASIQAGARYEQYF.

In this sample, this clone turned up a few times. The CDR3 bases are TGTGCCAGCACCACCGGACGATATCTTGGCTACACCTTC. Translated, it gives CASTTGRYLGYTF. The chain links TRBV2 to TRBJ1-2; D unclear. Germline CDR1 reads SNHLY; CDR2 reads FYNNEI. CDR3 length equals 13 residues. With 7 bases removed from V and 7 bases from J, the gap between germline ends came to 16 bases.

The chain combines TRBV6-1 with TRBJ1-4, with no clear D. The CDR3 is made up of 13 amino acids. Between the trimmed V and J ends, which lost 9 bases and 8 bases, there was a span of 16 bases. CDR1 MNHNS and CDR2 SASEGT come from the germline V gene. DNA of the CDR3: TGTGCCAGTCGCCGAGTCATTGAGGAAAAACTGTTTTTT. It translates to CASRRVIEEKLFF.

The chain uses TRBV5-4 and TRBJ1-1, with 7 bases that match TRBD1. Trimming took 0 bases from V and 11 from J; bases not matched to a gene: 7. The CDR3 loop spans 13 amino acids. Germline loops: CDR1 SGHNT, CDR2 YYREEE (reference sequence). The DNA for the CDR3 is TGTGCCAGCAGCTTGGCCGGACAGGTCGAGGCTTTCTTT. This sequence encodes CASSLAGQVEAFF.

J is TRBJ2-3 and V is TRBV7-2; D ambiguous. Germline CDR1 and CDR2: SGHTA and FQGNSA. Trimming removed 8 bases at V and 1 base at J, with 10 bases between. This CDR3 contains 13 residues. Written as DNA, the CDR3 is TGTGCCAGCCGCGAGGATGGCACAGATACGCAGTATTTT. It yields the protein CASREDGTDTQYF.